This TCR beta chain was identified in a study of beta chain features in type 1 diabetes. Points from the study as a whole: Type 1 diabetes patients had fewer VDJ junction insertions and more deletions.

The CDR3 has 14 amino acids. CDR1 and CDR2 from the germline V gene are KGHSH and LQKENI. The V end lost 1 base, the J end lost 6 bases, and 10 bases lay between the germline ends. Remarks on this clone: Its specificity is unknown.

The whole isolated RNA underwent reverse transcription, so sequencing captured expressed TCRB transcripts. Libraries were prepared by immunoSEQ multiplex PCR; TCRdb keeps only in-frame clonotypes and omits some of them. Seen here are a few hundred thousand clones, around 26% observed once, and the top ten hold approximately 4%. The chain is built from TRBV18 and TRBJ2-1, with D uncertain. This receptor was taken from a man aged 25 to 40 in good health. Material for sequencing was central memory CD4+ T cells from blood. The CDR3 is CASSPLGSINEQFF. The CDR3 DNA reads TGTGCCAGCTCACCACTGGGCTCGATCAATGAGCAGTTCTTC.